This T cell receptor (beta chain) is from a study of cytomegalovirus exposure and HLA in healthy donors. Study-level points and caveats: The study designated fewer than 200 TCR beta chains cytomegalovirus-associated.

13 Jbeta primers and 60 Vbeta primers were used for the PCR. This table comes from immunoSEQ multiplex PCR, and its TCRdb copy is limited to in-frame clones, with some not included. The sample table includes 200,000 or so clones. Comment on this clone: The antigen remains undetermined.

The CDR3 totals 13 residues. V was pared by 7 bases and J by 1 base, with 7 bases between. From germline, CDR1 is LNHDA and CDR2 SQIVND (reference sequence). The chain couples TRBV19 to TRBJ2-2; D may be TRBD1 (6 bases). The specimen was PBMCs. The receptor was isolated from a boy aged 5-17 years in good health and CMV-seronegative. The CDR3 loop reads CASKGENTGELFF. The CDR3 DNA reads TGTGCCAGTAAGGGGGAGAACACCGGGGAGCTGTTTTTT.